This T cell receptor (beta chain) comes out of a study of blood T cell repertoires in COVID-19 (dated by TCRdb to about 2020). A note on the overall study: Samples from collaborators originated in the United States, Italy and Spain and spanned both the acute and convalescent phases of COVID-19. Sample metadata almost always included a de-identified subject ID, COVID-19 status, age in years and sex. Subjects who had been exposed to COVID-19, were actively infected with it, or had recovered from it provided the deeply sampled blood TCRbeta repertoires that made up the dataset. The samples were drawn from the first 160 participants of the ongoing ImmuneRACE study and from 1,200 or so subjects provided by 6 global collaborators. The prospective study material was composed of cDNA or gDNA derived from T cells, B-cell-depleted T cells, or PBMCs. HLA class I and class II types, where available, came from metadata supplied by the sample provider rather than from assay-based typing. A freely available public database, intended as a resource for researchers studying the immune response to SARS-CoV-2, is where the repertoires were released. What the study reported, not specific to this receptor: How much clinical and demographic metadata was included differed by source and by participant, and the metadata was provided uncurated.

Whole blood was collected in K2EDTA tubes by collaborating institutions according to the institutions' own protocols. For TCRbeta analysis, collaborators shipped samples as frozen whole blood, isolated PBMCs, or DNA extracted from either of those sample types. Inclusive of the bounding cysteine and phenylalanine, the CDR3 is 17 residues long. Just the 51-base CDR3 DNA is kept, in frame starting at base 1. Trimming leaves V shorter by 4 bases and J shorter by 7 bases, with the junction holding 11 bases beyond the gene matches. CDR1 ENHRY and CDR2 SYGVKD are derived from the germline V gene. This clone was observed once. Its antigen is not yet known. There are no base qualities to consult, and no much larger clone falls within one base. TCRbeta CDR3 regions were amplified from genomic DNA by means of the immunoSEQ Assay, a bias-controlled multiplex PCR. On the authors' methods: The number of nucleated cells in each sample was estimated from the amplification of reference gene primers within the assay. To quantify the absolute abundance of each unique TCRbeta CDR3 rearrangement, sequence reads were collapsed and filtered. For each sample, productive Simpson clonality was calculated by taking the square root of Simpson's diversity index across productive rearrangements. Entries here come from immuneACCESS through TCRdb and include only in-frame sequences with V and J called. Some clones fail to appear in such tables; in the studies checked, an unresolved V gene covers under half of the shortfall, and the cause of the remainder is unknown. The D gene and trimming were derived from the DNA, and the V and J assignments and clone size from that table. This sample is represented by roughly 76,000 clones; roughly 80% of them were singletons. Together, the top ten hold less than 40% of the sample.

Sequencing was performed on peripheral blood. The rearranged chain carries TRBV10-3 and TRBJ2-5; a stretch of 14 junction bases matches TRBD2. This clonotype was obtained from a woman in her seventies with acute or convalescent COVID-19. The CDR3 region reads CAISGPGLAGVPGTQYF. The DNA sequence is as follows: TGTGCCATCAGTGGACCGGGACTAGCGGGAGTTCCTGGGACCCAGTACTTC.